Below, one T cell receptor (beta chain) is given with its context. Antigen unknown. The CDR3 carries no conserved terminal phenylalanine or tryptophan, so it likely arises from a read error. CDR3 length: 12 residues. CDR1 is SGHKS, CDR2 YYEKEE, per germline (reference sequence). V was clipped by 4 bases and J by 2 bases, with 5 bases between them. Sample-barcoded 5' priming and a J-beta primer mix drove a second PCR of roughly 7 to 11 cycles. A template-switch adaptor containing 12 random nucleotides labeled each cDNA molecule. MiXCR, applied by TCRdb to the 5' RACE reads, yields one record per CDR3 protein. The sample holds hundreds of thousands of distinct CDR3 sequences, 25% to 30% seen once. The sample originates from a study of blood T cells in healthy people across ages. Notes on the study in general: With naive T cell percentage, TCR beta diversity showed a strong correlation.

This chain joins TRBV5-5 and TRBJ2-3; D not resolved. This clonotype originated in a woman of 80 years or more in good health. Sequencing was done on a sample of blood. CDR3 region: CASSISTDTQYL. The CDR3 nucleotides read TGTGCCAGCAGCATTTCCACAGATACGCAGTATTTA.